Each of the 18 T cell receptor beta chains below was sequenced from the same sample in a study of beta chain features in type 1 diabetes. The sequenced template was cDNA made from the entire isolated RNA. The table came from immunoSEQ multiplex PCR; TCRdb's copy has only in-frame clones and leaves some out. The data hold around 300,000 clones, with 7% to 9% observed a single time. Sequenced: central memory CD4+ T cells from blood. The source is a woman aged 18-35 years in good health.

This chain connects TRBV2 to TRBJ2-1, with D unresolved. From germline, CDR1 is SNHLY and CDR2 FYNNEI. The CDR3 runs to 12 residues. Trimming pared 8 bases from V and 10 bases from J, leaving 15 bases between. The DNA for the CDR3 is TGTGCCAGCGGATACGGCCCCGGCGAGCAGTTCTTC. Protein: CASGYGPGEQFF.

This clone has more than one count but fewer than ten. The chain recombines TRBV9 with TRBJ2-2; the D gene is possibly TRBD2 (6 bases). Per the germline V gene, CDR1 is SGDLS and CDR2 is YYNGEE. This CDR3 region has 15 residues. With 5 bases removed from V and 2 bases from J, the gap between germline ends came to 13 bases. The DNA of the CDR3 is TGTGCCAGCAGGGGGACTCTTTCTAACACCGGGGAGCTGTTTTTT. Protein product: CASRGTLSNTGELFF. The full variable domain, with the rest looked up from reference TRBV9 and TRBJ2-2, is DSGVTQTPKHLITATGQRVTLRCSPRSGDLSVYWYQQSLDQGLQFLIQYYNGEERAKGNILERFSAQQFPDLHSELNLSSLELGDSALYFCASRGTLSNTGELFFGEGSRLTVL.

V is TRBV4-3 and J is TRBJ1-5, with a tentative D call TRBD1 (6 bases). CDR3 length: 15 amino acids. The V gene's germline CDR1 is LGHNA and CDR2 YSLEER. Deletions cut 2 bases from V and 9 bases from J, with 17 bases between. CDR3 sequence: CASSQLDRSPPPQHF. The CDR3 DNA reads TGCGCCAGCAGCCAACTAGACAGGTCCCCTCCGCCCCAGCATTTT.

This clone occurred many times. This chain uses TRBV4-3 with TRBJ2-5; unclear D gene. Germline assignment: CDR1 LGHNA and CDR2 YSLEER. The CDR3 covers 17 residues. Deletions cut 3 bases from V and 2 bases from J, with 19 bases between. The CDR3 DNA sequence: TGCGCCAGCAGCCAGGGCGAATCGGGCCTCCAACAAGAGACCCAGTACTTC. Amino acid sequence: CASSQGESGLQQETQYF.

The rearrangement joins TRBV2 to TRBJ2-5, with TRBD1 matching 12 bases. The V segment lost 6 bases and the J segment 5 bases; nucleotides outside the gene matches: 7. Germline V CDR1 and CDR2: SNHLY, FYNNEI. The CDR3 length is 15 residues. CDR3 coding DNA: TGTGCCAGCAGGGGGACAGGGGGCGCGGAGGAGACCCAGTACTTC. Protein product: CASRGTGGAEETQYF. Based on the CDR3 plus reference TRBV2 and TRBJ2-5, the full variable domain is EPEVTQTPSHQVTQMGQEVILRCVPISNHLYFYWYRQILGQKVEFLVSFYNNEISEKSEIFDDQFSVERPDGSNFTLKIRSTKLEDSAMYFCASRGTGGAEETQYFGPGTRLLVL.

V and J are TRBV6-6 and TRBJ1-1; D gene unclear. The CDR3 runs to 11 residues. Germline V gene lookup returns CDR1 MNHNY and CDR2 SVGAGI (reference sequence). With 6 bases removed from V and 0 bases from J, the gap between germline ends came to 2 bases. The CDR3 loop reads CASRMNTEAFF. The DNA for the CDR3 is TGTGCCAGCAGGATGAACACTGAAGCTTTCTTT.

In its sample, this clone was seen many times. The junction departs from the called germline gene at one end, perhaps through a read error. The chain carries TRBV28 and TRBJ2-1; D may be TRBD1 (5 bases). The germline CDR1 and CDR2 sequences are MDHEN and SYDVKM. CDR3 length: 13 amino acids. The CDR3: CASSSIDSSGKVF. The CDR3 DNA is TGTGCCAGCAGTTCTATAGACAGTTCTGGTAAGGTCTTC.

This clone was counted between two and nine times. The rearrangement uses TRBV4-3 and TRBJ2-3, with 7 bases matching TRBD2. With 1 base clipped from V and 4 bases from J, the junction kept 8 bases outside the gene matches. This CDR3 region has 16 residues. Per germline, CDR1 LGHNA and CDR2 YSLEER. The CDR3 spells CASSQVWRGRSDTQYF. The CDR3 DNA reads TGCGCCAGCAGCCAAGTCTGGCGGGGGAGGTCAGATACGCAGTATTTT.

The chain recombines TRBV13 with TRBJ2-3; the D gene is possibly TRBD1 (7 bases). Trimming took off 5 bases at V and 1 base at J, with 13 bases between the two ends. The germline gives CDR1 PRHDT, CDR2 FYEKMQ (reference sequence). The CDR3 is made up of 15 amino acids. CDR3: CASSQGGRGTDTQYF. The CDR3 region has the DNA TGTGCCAGCAGCCAGGGGGGCCGGGGCACAGATACGCAGTATTTT.

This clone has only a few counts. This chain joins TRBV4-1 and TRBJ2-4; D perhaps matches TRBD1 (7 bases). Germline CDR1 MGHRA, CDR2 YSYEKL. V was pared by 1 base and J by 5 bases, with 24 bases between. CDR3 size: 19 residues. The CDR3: CASSQGSGGIVDFENIQYF. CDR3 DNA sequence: TGCGCCAGCAGCCAAGGGTCAGGGGGGATAGTAGATTTCGAAAACATTCAGTACTTC.

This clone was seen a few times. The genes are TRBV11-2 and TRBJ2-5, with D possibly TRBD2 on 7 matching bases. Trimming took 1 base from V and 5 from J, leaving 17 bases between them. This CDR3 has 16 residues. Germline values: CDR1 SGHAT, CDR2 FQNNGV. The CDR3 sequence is CASSLVPGGRWETQYF. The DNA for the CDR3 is TGTGCCAGCAGCTTAGTCCCCGGGGGGCGATGGGAGACCCAGTACTTC.

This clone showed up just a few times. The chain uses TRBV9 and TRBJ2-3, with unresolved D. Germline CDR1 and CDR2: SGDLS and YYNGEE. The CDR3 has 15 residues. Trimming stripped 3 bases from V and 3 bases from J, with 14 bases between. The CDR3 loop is CASSASQPGTDTQYF. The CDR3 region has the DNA TGTGCCAGCAGCGCATCCCAGCCTGGGACAGATACGCAGTATTTT.

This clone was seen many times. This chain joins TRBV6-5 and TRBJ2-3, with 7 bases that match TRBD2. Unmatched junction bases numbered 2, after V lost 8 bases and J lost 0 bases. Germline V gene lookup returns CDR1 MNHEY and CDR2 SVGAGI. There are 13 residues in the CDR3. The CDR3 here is CASRDYSTDTQYF. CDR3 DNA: TGTGCCAGCCGGGACTACAGCACAGATACGCAGTATTTT.

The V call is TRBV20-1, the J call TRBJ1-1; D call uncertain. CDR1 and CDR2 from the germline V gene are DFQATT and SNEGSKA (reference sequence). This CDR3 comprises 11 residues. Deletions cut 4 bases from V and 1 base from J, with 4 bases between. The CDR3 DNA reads TGCAGTGCTAATCAGAACACTGAAGCTTTCTTT. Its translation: CSANQNTEAFF.

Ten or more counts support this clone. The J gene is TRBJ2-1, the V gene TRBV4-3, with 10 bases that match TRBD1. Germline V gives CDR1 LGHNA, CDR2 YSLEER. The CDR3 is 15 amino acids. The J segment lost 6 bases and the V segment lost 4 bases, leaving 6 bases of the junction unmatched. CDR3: CASSRGGTGANEQFF. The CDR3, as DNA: TGCGCCAGCAGCCGAGGAGGGACAGGGGCCAATGAGCAGTTCTTC.

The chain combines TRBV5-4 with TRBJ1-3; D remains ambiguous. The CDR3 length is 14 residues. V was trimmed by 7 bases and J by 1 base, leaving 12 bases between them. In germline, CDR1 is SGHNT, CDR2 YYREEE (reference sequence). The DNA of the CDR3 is TGTGCCAGCTCGTCTAGGGAGTCTGGAAACACCATATATTTT. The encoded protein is CASSSRESGNTIYF.

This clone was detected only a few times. In nucleotides, the CDR3 is TGTGCCAGCAGGGTAATAGCGGGGGGGCCGAATACGCAGTATTTT. Its protein is CASRVIAGGPNTQYF. The J gene is TRBJ2-3, the V gene TRBV6-1, with 11 bases identical to TRBD2. This CDR3 has 15 amino acids. Per germline, CDR1 MNHNS and CDR2 SASEGT. The V and J ends lost 6 bases and 7 bases, in that order; junction bases with no gene match: 9.

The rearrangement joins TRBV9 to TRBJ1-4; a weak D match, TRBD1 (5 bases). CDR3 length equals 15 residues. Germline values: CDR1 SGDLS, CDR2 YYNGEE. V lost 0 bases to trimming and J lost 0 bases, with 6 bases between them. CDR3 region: CASSVEGATNEKLFF. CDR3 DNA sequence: TGTGCCAGCAGCGTAGAAGGGGCAACTAATGAAAAACTGTTTTTT.